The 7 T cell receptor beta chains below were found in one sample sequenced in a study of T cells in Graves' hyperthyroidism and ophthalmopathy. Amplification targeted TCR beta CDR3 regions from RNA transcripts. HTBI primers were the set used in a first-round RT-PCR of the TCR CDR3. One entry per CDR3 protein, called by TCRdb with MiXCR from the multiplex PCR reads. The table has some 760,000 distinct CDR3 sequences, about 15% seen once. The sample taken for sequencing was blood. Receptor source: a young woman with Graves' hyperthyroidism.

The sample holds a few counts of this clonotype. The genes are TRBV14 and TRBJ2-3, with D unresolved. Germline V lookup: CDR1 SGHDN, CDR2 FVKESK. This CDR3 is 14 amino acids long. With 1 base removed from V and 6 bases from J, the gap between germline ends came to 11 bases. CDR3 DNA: TGTGCCAGCAGCCAAGGGGCCCTAGGGGATACGCAGTATTTT. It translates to CASSQGALGDTQYF.

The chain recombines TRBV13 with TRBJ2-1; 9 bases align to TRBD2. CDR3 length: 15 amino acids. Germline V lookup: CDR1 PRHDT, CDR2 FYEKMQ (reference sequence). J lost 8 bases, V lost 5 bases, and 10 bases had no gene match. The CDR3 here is CASSPPAGGWHEQFF. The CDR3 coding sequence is TGTGCCAGCAGCCCCCCTGCGGGAGGGTGGCATGAGCAGTTCTTC.

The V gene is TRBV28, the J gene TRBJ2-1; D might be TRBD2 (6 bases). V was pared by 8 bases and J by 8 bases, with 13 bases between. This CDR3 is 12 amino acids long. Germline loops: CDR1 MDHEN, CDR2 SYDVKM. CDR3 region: CASRGGIYEQFF. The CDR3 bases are TGTGCCAGCCGGGGCGGGATTTATGAGCAGTTCTTC.

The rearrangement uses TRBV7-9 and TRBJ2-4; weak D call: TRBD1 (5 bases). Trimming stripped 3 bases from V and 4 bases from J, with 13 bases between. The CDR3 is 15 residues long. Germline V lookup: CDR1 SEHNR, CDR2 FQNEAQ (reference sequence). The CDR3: CASSFKGNSKNIQYF. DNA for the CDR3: TGTGCCAGCAGCTTCAAGGGGAACTCGAAAAACATTCAGTACTTC.

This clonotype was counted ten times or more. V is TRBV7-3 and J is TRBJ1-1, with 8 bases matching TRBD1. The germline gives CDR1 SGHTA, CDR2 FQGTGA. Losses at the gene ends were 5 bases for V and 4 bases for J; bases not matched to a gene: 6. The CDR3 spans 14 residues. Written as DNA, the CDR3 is TGTGCCAGCAGCCCTCAGGGGGCGGGCACTGAAGCTTTCTTT. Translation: CASSPQGAGTEAFF.

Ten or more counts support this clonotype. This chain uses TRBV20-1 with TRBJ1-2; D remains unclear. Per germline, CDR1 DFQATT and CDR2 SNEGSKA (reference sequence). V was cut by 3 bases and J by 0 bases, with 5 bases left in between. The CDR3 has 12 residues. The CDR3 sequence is CSASTTNYGYTF. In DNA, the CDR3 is TGCAGTGCTAGCACTACTAACTATGGCTACACCTTC.

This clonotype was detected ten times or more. CDR3 residues: CASSLGAGVDRIGTQYF. The CDR3 bases are TGTGCCAGCAGCTTAGGGGCAGGGGTGGATCGCATTGGTACGCAGTATTTT. This chain links TRBV7-8 with TRBJ2-3, with D tentatively TRBD1 (6 bases). This CDR3 is 17 amino acids long. V gave up 1 base and J gave up 8 bases, with 22 bases separating them. Germline CDR1 is SGHVS and CDR2 is FQNEAQ. Combining the CDR3 with reference TRBV7-8 and TRBJ2-3 gives the whole variable domain GAGVSQSPRYKVAKRGQDVALRCDPISGHVSLFWYQQALGQGPEFLTYFQNEAQLDKSGLPSDRFFAERPEGSVSTLKIQRTQQEDSAVYLCASSLGAGVDRIGTQYFGPGTRLTVL.